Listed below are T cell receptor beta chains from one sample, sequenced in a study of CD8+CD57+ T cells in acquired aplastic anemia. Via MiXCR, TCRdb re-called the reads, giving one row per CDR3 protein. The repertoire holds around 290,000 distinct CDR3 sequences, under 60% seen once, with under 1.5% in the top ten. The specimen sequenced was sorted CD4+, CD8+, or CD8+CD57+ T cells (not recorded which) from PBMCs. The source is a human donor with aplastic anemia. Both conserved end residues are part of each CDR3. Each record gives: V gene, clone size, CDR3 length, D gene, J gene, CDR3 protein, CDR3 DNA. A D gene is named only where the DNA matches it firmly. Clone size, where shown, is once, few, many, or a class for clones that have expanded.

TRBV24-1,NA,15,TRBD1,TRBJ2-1,CATGASTGWVNEQFF,TGTGCCACCGGTGCCTCGACAGGGTGGGTCAATGAGCAGTTCTTC
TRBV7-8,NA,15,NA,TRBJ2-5,CASSLGGGGRVAQYF,TGTGCCAGCAGCCTAGGGGGGGGCGGACGTGTGGCCCAGTACTTC
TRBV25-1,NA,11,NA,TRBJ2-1,CASSTGYEQFF,TGTGCCAGCAGTACAGGGTATGAGCAGTTCTTC
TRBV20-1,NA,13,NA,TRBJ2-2,CSAGTPGAGELFF,TGCAGTGCCGGGACCCCCGGGGCCGGGGAGCTGTTTTTT
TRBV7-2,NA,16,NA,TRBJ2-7,CASSLFGRTVSYEQYF,TGTGCCAGCAGCTTATTCGGGAGGACAGTAAGCTACGAGCAGTACTTC
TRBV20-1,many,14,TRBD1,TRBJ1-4,CSAREGTVNEKLFF,TGCAGTGCTAGAGAAGGGACAGTTAATGAAAAACTGTTTTTT
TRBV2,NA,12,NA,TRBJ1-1,CSSRPDAAEAFF,TGTTCCAGCCGCCCTGATGCGGCTGAAGCTTTCTTT
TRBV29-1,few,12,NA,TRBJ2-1,CSVGWQFNEQFF,TGCAGCGTTGGCTGGCAGTTCAATGAGCAGTTCTTC
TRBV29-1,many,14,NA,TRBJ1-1,CSVAQGLKNTEAFF,TGCAGCGTTGCTCAGGGGTTGAAGAACACTGAAGCTTTCTTT
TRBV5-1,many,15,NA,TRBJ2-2,CASSLLATNTGELFF,TGCGCCAGCAGCTTGCTGGCGACTAACACCGGGGAGCTGTTTTTT
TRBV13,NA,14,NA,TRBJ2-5,CASSYRVGEETQYF,TGTGCCAGCAGTTACCGGGTTGGGGAGGAGACCCAGTACTTC
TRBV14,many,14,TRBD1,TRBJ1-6,CASSRDSNYSPLHF,TGTGCCAGCAGCCGGGACAGCAATTATTCACCCCTCCACTTT
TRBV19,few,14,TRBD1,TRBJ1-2,CASSETGGGYGYTF,TGTGCCAGTAGTGAAACAGGGGGTGGCTATGGCTACACCTTC
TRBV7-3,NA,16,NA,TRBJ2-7,CASSLSRMPRTYEQYF,TGTGCCAGCAGCTTAAGCCGTATGCCTCGCACCTACGAGCAGTACTTC
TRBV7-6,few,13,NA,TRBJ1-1,CASSLGSGFEAFF,TGTGCCAGCAGCTTAGGGTCTGGGTTCGAAGCTTTCTTT
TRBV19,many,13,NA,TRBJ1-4,CASSIDVREKLFF,TGTGCCAGTAGTATAGATGTCCGGGAAAAACTGTTTTTT
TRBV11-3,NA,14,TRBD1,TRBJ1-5,CASSPGQFNQPQHF,TGTGCCAGCAGTCCGGGACAGTTCAATCAGCCCCAGCATTTT
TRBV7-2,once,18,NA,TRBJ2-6,CASSLGPGVFRGANVLTF,TGTGCCAGCAGCTTAGGGCCGGGGGTGTTCCGCGGGGCCAACGTCCTGACTTTC
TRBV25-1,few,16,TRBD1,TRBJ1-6,CASSDPTQGGYSPLHF,TGTGCCAGCAGTGACCCGACCCAGGGGGGGTATTCACCCCTCCACTTT
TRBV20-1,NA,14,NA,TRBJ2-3,CSASLGSGSDTQYF,TGCAGTGCTAGCTTGGGTAGCGGCTCAGATACGCAGTATTTT
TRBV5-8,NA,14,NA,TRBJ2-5,CASSFRTGRETQYF,TGTGCCAGCAGCTTTCGAACAGGGAGGGAGACCCAGTACTTC
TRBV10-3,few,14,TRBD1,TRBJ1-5,CAISGGGQGETQHF,TGTGCCATCAGCGGCGGGGGACAGGGGGAGACCCAGCATTTT